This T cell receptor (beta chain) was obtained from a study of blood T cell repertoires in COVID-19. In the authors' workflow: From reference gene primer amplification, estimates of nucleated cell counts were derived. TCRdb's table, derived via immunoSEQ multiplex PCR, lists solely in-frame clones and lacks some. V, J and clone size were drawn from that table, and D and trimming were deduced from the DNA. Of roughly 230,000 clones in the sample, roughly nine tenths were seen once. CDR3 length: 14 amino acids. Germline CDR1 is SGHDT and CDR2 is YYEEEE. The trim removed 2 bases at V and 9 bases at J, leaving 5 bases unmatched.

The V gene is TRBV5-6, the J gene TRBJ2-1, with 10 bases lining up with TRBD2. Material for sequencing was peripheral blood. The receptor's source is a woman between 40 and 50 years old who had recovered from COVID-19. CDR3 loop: CASSLLAGSIEQFF. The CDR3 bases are TGTGCCAGCAGCTTACTAGCGGGGTCAATTGAGCAGTTCTTC.